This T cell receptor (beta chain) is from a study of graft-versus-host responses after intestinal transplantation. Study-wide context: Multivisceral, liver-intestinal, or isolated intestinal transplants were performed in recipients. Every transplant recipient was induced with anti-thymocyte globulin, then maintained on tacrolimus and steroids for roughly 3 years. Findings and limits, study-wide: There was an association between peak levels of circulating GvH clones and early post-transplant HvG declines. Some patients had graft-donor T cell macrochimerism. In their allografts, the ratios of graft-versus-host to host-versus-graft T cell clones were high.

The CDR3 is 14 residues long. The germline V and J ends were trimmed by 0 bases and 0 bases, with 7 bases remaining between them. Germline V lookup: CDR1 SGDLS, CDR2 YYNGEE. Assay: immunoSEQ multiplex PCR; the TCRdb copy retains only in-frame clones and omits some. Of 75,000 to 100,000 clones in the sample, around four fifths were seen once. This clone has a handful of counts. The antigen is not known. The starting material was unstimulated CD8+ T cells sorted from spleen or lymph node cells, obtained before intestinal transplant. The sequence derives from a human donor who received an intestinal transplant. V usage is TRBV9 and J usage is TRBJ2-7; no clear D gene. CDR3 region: CASSVDGSSYEQYF. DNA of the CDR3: TGTGCCAGCAGCGTAGACGGCAGCTCCTACGAGCAGTACTTC. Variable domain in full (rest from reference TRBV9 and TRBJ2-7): DSGVTQTPKHLITATGQRVTLRCSPRSGDLSVYWYQQSLDQGLQFLIQYYNGEERAKGNILERFSAQQFPDLHSELNLSSLELGDSALYFCASSVDGSSYEQYFGPGTRLTVT.